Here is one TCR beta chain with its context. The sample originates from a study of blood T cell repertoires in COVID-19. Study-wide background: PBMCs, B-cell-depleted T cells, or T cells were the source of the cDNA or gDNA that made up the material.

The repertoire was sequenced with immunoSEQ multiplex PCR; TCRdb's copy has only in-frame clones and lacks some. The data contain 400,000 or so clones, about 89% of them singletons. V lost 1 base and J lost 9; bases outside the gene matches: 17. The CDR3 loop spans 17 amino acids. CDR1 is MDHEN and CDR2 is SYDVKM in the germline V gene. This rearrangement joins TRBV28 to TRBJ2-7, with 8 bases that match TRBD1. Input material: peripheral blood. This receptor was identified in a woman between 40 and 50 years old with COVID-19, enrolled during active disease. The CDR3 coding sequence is TGTGCCAGCAGTTTATACGCTGGGACAGGTAAAGAGAGATGGCAGTACTTC. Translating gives CASSLYAGTGKERWQYF.